This entry features one T cell receptor (beta chain) sequence. What it binds is not known. The Oncomine TCR Beta short-read assay sequenced DNA from cultured CD4+ T cells. TCRdb fed the PCR reads into MiXCR, producing one record per CDR3 protein. This sample has under 20,000 distinct CDR3 sequences; 46% occur once, and the top ten carry over 2.5%. This specimen belongs to a study of vaccination and CD4 T cells after COVID-19. Overall study context: Convalescent patients gave post-COVID blood a median approximately 100 days post-diagnosis, range 35 to 161.

The treatment is: roughly ten-day PBMC culture with coronavirus spike peptide pools or control peptides (ViraFEST assay). V was trimmed by 5 bases and J by 1 base, leaving 14 bases between them. Germline V gives CDR1 SGHTA, CDR2 FQGNSA. The CDR3 has 15 residues. The sequence came from a human donor who had recovered from COVID-19. The source material was CD4+ T cells from blood, cultured in vitro, sampled after SARS-CoV-2 vaccination. The rearrangement uses TRBV7-2 and TRBJ1-1; TRBD1 might be the D (5 bases). CDR3 bases: TGTGCCAGCAGCCGGGGGGACTTCTCGAACACTGAAGCTTTCTTT. Protein product: CASSRGDFSNTEAFF.